What follows are 25 T cell receptor beta chains derived from one specimen sequenced in a study of cytomegalovirus exposure and HLA in healthy donors. Vbeta (60) and Jbeta (13) primers were used in the PCR. Clones were read by immunoSEQ multiplex PCR, and TCRdb kept only the in-frame ones, dropping some. Of around 170,000 clones listed, approximately 80% are singletons. Sequencing was performed on PBMCs. Receptors originate from a woman between 45 and 65 years old in good health and CMV-seropositive.

This clone was seen more than once but under ten times. The chain carries TRBV6-6 and TRBJ2-7; no clear D gene. Germline V gives CDR1 MNHNY, CDR2 SVGAGI (reference sequence). CDR3 size: 14 residues. V lost 7 bases and J lost 3, with 16 bases in between. This CDR3 reads CASNLQLGSYEQYF. The CDR3 DNA reads TGTGCCAGCAACCTACAGTTAGGCAGCTACGAGCAGTACTTC.

This chain joins TRBV6-1 and TRBJ1-2, with 9 nucleotides matching TRBD1. After removal of 4 bases from V and 3 bases from J, the junction contained 6 bases not matched to a gene. CDR3 size: 15 residues. Germline V gene data show CDR1 as MNHNS and CDR2 as SASEGT. The CDR3 DNA reads TGTGCCAGCAGTGGGTGGACAGGGGCTGACTATGGCTACACCTTC. Translation gives CASSGWTGADYGYTF.

As for this clone: A junction end diverges from the germline sequence, so it may reflect a read error. V is TRBV7-7 and J is TRBJ1-6; 8 bases line up with TRBD1. Germline V gene lookup returns CDR1 SSHAT and CDR2 FNYEAQ (reference sequence). This CDR3 region has 16 residues. Here the CDR3 reads CASSLNGQGLSSPLHF. For the CDR3, the DNA is TGTGCTAGCAGCTTGAACGGACAGGGCTTGAGTTCACCCCTCCACTTT.

This clone was observed a few times. The V and J genes are TRBV4-1 and TRBJ1-5, with a tentative D call TRBD1 (5 bases). The CDR3 is made up of 15 amino acids. Looked up from germline, CDR1 is MGHRA and CDR2 is YSYEKL. V was cut by 4 bases and J by 3 bases, with 13 bases left in between. CDR3 in DNA: TGCGCCAGCAGCCTCAGCGACAGTACCAATCAGCCCCAGCATTTT. Translated, it gives CASSLSDSTNQPQHF.

CDR3 sequence (DNA): TGTGCCAGCAGCTCGGACAGGGTCATCTACAATGAGCAGTTCTTC. Translated: CASSSDRVIYNEQFF. This chain links TRBV5-6 with TRBJ2-1, with 8 bases lining up with TRBD1. The CDR3 runs to 15 residues. Germline V gives CDR1 SGHDT, CDR2 YYEEEE. J lost 3 bases, V lost 3 bases, and 5 bases had no gene match. Full variable domain (outside the CDR3, taken from reference TRBV5-6 and TRBJ2-1): DAGVTQSPTHLIKTRGQQVTLRCSPKSGHDTVSWYQQALGQGPQFIFQYYEEEERQRGNFPDRFSGHQFPNYSSELNVNALLLGDSALYLCASSSDRVIYNEQFFGPGTRLTVL.

The V gene is TRBV7-9, the J gene TRBJ2-4, with D perhaps TRBD2 (6 bases). Germline assignment: CDR1 SEHNR and CDR2 FQNEAQ (reference sequence). V shed 3 bases and J shed 6 bases, with 12 bases lying between them. This CDR3 has 14 amino acids. This CDR3 is CASSLPGVGNIQYF. The DNA of the CDR3 is TGTGCCAGCAGCTTGCCGGGGGTTGGAAACATTCAGTACTTC. Looking up the rest from reference TRBV7-9 and TRBJ2-4 gives the full variable domain: DTGVSQNPRHKITKRGQNVTFRCDPISEHNRLYWYRQTLGQGPEFLTYFQNEAQLEKSRLLSDRFSAERPKGSFSTLEIQRTEQGDSAMYLCASSLPGVGNIQYFGAGTRLSVL.

The chain is built from TRBV11-2 and TRBJ2-7; D call uncertain. V lost 5 bases, J lost 1 base, and 9 bases lay in between. The CDR3 sequence is 13 residues long. Germline CDR1 SGHAT, CDR2 FQNNGV. As DNA, the CDR3 is TGTGCCAGCAGCCCCCCACAGTCCTACGAGCAGTACTTC. It encodes CASSPPQSYEQYF.

The chain is built from TRBV5-5 and TRBJ1-6; 7 nucleotides align to TRBD1. There are 15 residues in the CDR3. Trimming took 4 bases from V and 6 from J; bases not matched to a gene: 7. Germline V CDR1 and CDR2: SGHKS, YYEKEE (reference sequence). Here the CDR3 DNA reads TGTGCCAGCAGCGACGGACAGGCAATTAATTCACCCCTCCACTTT. Translation gives CASSDGQAINSPLHF.

The chain has TRBV4-1 and TRBJ2-5, with D unresolved. CDR3 size: 13 residues. The V end was cut by 0 bases, the J end by 7 bases, with 9 bases between. Germline loops: CDR1 MGHRA, CDR2 YSYEKL. The CDR3: CASSQDRLWTQYF. The CDR3 DNA reads TGCGCCAGCAGCCAAGATCGTTTATGGACCCAGTACTTC.

V usage is TRBV4-2 and J usage is TRBJ2-5, with D possibly being TRBD1 (6 bases). TRBJ2-7 matches the DNA end more closely, so the J call is doubtful. The CDR3 contains 16 residues. CDR1 LGHNA and CDR2 YNFKEQ come from the germline V gene. For the CDR3, the DNA is TGTGCCAGCAGCCAAGTTCGGTCAGGGGTGTTGGGCGAGCAGTACTTC. Its protein product is CASSQVRSGVLGEQYF.

V gene TRBV6-6 combines with J gene TRBJ2-3; perhaps TRBD1 as D (6 bases). The CDR3 is made up of 14 amino acids. V lost 7 bases and J lost 5, with 16 bases in between. The V gene's germline CDR1 is MNHNY and CDR2 SVGAGI (reference sequence). Here the CDR3 DNA reads TGTGCCAGCAATTGGGGGCGTTCCGGAGATACGCAGTATTTT. Its translation is CASNWGRSGDTQYF.

The chain has TRBV7-3 and TRBJ2-5; 8 positions match TRBD2. Germline V lookup: CDR1 SGHTA, CDR2 FQGTGA. The J segment lost 1 base and the V segment lost 5 bases, leaving 6 bases of the junction unmatched. The CDR3 totals 15 residues. For the CDR3, the DNA is TGTGCCAGCAGCCCCCGGGGGGGGGCCCAAGAGACCCAGTACTTC. Encoded protein: CASSPRGGAQETQYF.

The CDR3 DNA is TGTGCCAGCAGCTTAGGCGGGAAGCGGGGAATCTACAATGAGCAGTTCTTC. The encoded protein is CASSLGGKRGIYNEQFF. The chain employs TRBV7-2 and TRBJ2-1; the match to TRBD2 covers 7 bases. Germline V CDR1 and CDR2: SGHTA, FQGNSA. With V trimmed by 1 base and J by 3 bases, 9 bases remained unmatched. The CDR3 has 17 amino acids. Based on the CDR3 plus reference TRBV7-2 and TRBJ2-1, the full variable domain is GAGVSQSPSNKVTEKGKDVELRCDPISGHTALYWYRQSLGQGLEFLIYFQGNSAPDKSGLPSDRFSAERTGGSVSTLTIQRTQQEDSAVYLCASSLGGKRGIYNEQFFGPGTRLTVL.

This clone showed up just a few times. The chain employs TRBV7-2 and TRBJ1-4; unclear D gene. This CDR3 contains 13 residues. The V gene lost 5 bases and the J gene lost 5 bases, with 9 bases spanning the gap. CDR1 and CDR2 (germline): SGHTA, FQGNSA. CDR3 amino acids: CASSPRGNEKLFF. The DNA of the CDR3 is TGTGCCAGCAGCCCCCGGGGAAATGAAAAACTGTTTTTT.

J is TRBJ1-3 and V is TRBV9; 7 nucleotides agree with TRBD1. The CDR3 runs to 14 residues. CDR1 is SGDLS and CDR2 is YYNGEE in the germline V gene. J lost 4 bases, V lost 3 bases, and 4 bases had no gene match. CDR3 DNA: TGTGCCAGCAGCGAGGGGGCTTCCGGAAACACCATATATTTT. Translating gives CASSEGASGNTIYF.

In DNA form, the CDR3 reads TGCGCCAGCAGCCCTGGGCCCCAGGGAGGCTACACCTTC. Translation gives CASSPGPQGGYTF. The chain carries TRBV5-1 and TRBJ1-2; possible D gene TRBD1, 5 bases. There are 13 residues in the CDR3. In germline, CDR1 is SGHRS, CDR2 YFSETQ. V was shortened by 4 bases and J by 8 bases, with 15 bases between the two germline ends.

J is TRBJ1-1 and V is TRBV5-6; D perhaps matches TRBD1 (5 bases). There are 14 residues in the CDR3. Germline values: CDR1 SGHDT, CDR2 YYEEEE. Between the trimmed V and J ends, which lost 3 bases and 5 bases, there was a span of 14 bases. The CDR3 here is CASSYLARGTEAFF. CDR3 nucleotides: TGTGCCAGCAGCTACTTGGCGCGGGGGACTGAAGCTTTCTTT.

The genes are TRBV19 and TRBJ2-6; TRBD2 might be the D (6 bases). Looked up from germline, CDR1 is LNHDA and CDR2 is SQIVND (reference sequence). With 7 bases removed from V and 3 bases from J, the gap between germline ends came to 16 bases. The length of the CDR3 is 16 residues. CDR3 region: CASTQPGGLGANVLTF. In DNA form, the CDR3 reads TGTGCCAGTACCCAACCCGGAGGGCTTGGGGCCAACGTCCTGACTTTC.

This clone was detected a few times. The V gene is TRBV5-6, the J gene TRBJ1-5, with D possibly TRBD1 on 5 matching bases. Germline assignment: CDR1 SGHDT and CDR2 YYEEEE. V lost 0 bases, J lost 9 bases, and 13 bases lay in between. The CDR3 spans 14 residues. This CDR3 is CASSLGGPGSPQHF. CDR3 coding DNA: TGTGCCAGCAGCTTGGGGGGCCCGGGTTCGCCCCAGCATTTT.

The chain combines TRBV10-3 with TRBJ1-1, with TRBD1 matching 7 bases. The CDR3 is made up of 12 amino acids. Germline CDR1 ENHRY, CDR2 SYGVKD. The junction had 4 bases not matched to a gene; V was cut back by 5 bases and J by 7 bases. In DNA form, the CDR3 reads TGTGCCATCAGTCGACAGGGTGTTGAAGCTTTCTTT. Protein product: CAISRQGVEAFF.

The chain employs TRBV2 and TRBJ1-1; 8 positions agree with TRBD1. This CDR3 contains 13 residues. Germline CDR1 is SNHLY and CDR2 is FYNNEI. V lost 3 bases, J lost 5 bases, and 2 bases stayed unmatched. The CDR3 coding sequence is TGTGCCAGCAGTGAGACAGGGGTTACTGAAGCTTTCTTT. Amino acid sequence: CASSETGVTEAFF.

V gene TRBV7-2 combines with J gene TRBJ1-6; maybe TRBD1 (6 bases). Germline CDR1 and CDR2: SGHTA and FQGNSA. The CDR3 is 15 amino acids. Trimming removed 2 bases from V and 5 bases from J, with 10 bases in between. CDR3 sequence: CASSLRHRDNSPLHF. The CDR3 DNA follows: TGTGCCAGCAGCTTAAGACACAGGGATAATTCACCCCTCCACTTT.

V usage is TRBV4-3 and J usage is TRBJ2-1; D is unclear. The V gene lost 6 bases and the J gene lost 5 bases, with 29 bases spanning the gap. This CDR3 has 19 amino acids. Per germline, CDR1 LGHNA and CDR2 YSLEER. The CDR3 nucleotides are TGCGCCAGCAGAACCTTCCCTTGGGCCTCCGCTAACCCCGACAATGAGCAGTTCTTC. Translating it yields CASRTFPWASANPDNEQFF.

In this sample, this clone turned up a few times. The CDR3 is CASSPGTREQYF. CDR3 coding DNA: TGTGCCAGCAGCCCCGGGACTAGAGAGCAGTACTTC. The chain couples TRBV6-6 to TRBJ2-7; 8 nucleotides align to TRBD2. The V segment lost 6 bases and the J segment 7 bases; nucleotides outside the gene matches: 5. The V gene's germline CDR1 is MNHNY and CDR2 SVGAGI (reference sequence). The CDR3 is 12 residues long.

In this sample, this clone turned up once. This chain links TRBV7-2 with TRBJ1-5; D is unresolved. Trimming left V 5 bases short and J 5 bases short, with 10 bases between. Germline V gene sequence: CDR1 SGHTA, CDR2 FQGNSA. The CDR3 is made up of 13 amino acids. The CDR3 nucleotides read TGTGCCAGCAGCCTCGGCAGGCATCAGCCCCAGCATTTT. It is translated as CASSLGRHQPQHF.